The 21 T cell receptor beta chains given below trace back to one sample, sequenced in a study of identical twins. Each CDR3 protein gets one entry after TCRdb re-called the 5' RACE reads with MiXCR. The repertoire holds 600,000 to 700,000 distinct CDR3 sequences, over 20% seen once, with 4.3% in the top ten. The same data also contributed to another study, on T cells expressing NK-cell markers.

The specimen was PBMCs. The source of these receptors is a woman aged 18-30 years in good health.

This clonotype was seen more than once but under ten times. This chain links TRBV3-1 with TRBJ1-2; no reliable D call. Germline assignment: CDR1 LGHDT and CDR2 YNNKEL (reference sequence). With 0 bases removed from V and 3 bases from J, the gap between germline ends came to 8 bases. This CDR3 comprises 14 residues. CDR3 bases: TGTGCCAGCAGCCAAGAGGGTCTAGACTATGGCTACACCTTC. Translating gives CASSQEGLDYGYTF. The variable domain in full, completed from reference TRBV3-1 and TRBJ1-2, reads DTAVSQTPKYLVTQMGNDKSIKCEQNLGHDTMYWYKQDSKKFLKIMFSYNNKELIINETVPNRFSPKSPDKAHLNLHINSLELGDSAVYFCASSQEGLDYGYTFGSGTRLTVV.

The chain links TRBV20-1 to TRBJ2-2; D might be TRBD2 (6 bases). V was cut by 6 bases and J by 0 bases, with 14 bases left in between. The CDR3 spans 15 residues. Germline CDR1 is DFQATT and CDR2 is SNEGSKA (reference sequence). The CDR3 region is CSAPSWGANTGELFF. The DNA of the CDR3 is TGCAGTGCCCCCTCCTGGGGGGCGAACACCGGGGAGCTGTTTTTT.

This clonotype was seen at least ten times. V is TRBV7-9 and J is TRBJ1-2; 7 nucleotides agree with TRBD1. The CDR3 runs 14 residues. J gave up 1 base and V 5 bases, and 4 bases lay outside the gene matches. Germline V CDR1 and CDR2: SEHNR, FQNEAQ (reference sequence). CDR3 in amino acids: CASSVGTDNYGYTF. The CDR3 DNA is TGTGCCAGCAGCGTCGGGACAGATAACTATGGCTACACCTTC.

The V call is TRBV10-3, the J call TRBJ2-2; D may be TRBD2 (6 bases). In germline, CDR1 is ENHRY, CDR2 SYGVKD. V lost 8 bases, J lost 5 bases, and 18 bases lay in between. CDR3 length equals 15 residues. CDR3 sequence: CAIGGGEAITGELFF. The CDR3 DNA reads as TGTGCCATCGGAGGTGGGGAGGCGATAACCGGGGAGCTGTTTTTT.

The chain employs TRBV12-3 or TRBV12-4 and TRBJ1-1; tentative D call: TRBD1 (6 bases). V lost 5 bases to trimming and J lost 5 bases, with 18 bases between them. The CDR3 totals 15 residues. The CDR3 nucleotides are TGTGCCAGCAGTGGACCTTGGCCAGGGGTTACTGAAGCTTTCTTT. Protein product: CASSGPWPGVTEAFF.

The chain links TRBV5-1 to TRBJ2-6, with D possibly matching TRBD1 (5 bases). The length of the CDR3 is 14 residues. Trimming stripped 6 bases from V and 4 bases from J, with 11 bases between. Germline lookup yields CDR1 SGHRS and CDR2 YFSETQ. This CDR3 is CASTQGTGANVLTF. The CDR3, as DNA: TGCGCCAGCACGCAGGGTACCGGGGCCAACGTCCTGACTTTC.

This chain uses TRBV27 with TRBJ2-5, with 8 bases that match TRBD1. The CDR3 loop spans 14 amino acids. The V segment lost 11 bases and the J segment 1 base; nucleotides outside the gene matches: 9. Germline-derived CDR1 and CDR2 are MNHEY and SMNVEV (reference sequence). The CDR3 DNA reads TGTGCCGCATGGACAGGGTCGCTCCAAGAGACCCAGTACTTC. It translates to CAAWTGSLQETQYF.

The DNA of the CDR3 is TGCGCCAGCAGCTTGGAGTCGGGACTAGCGGGAGGAGAGACCCAGTACTTC. Protein: CASSLESGLAGGETQYF. V and J are TRBV5-1 and TRBJ2-5; TRBD2 aligns across 15 bases. V lost 0 bases, J lost 4 bases, and 4 bases stayed unmatched. CDR3 length: 17 residues. Per the germline V gene, CDR1 is SGHRS and CDR2 is YFSETQ.

This clonotype occurred a few times. The chain joins TRBV20-1 to TRBJ2-5; TRBD2 agrees at 11 bases. After removal of 6 bases from V and 7 bases from J, the junction contained 7 bases not matched to a gene. Germline values: CDR1 DFQATT, CDR2 SNEGSKA (reference sequence). CDR3 length equals 13 residues. The CDR3 bases are TGCAGTGCGCTATCCGGGACTAGCGGGACCCAGTACTTC. Protein sequence: CSALSGTSGTQYF.

This clonotype was seen only a few times. The CDR3 sequence is CSASRTSGGQTKNIQYF. The CDR3 DNA sequence: TGCAGTGCTAGCCGGACTAGCGGGGGTCAAACCAAAAACATTCAGTACTTC. The chain combines TRBV20-1 with TRBJ2-4, with 13 positions matching TRBD2. Per germline, CDR1 DFQATT and CDR2 SNEGSKA (reference sequence). The junction had 7 bases not matched to a gene; V was cut back by 3 bases and J by 2 bases. This CDR3 has 17 residues.

This clonotype was found a few times. The rearrangement joins TRBV7-8 to TRBJ2-7; 8 nucleotides match TRBD2. Germline-derived CDR1 and CDR2 are SGHVS and FQNEAQ. The V segment lost 2 bases and the J segment 2 bases; nucleotides outside the gene matches: 2. The CDR3 covers 14 residues. The CDR3 coding sequence is TGTGCCAGCAGCTTATTGGGACTAGCCTACGAGCAGTACTTC. Its translation: CASSLLGLAYEQYF.

CDR3 in amino acids: CASGSRAYEQYF. The CDR3, as DNA: TGTGCCAGCGGATCCCGTGCATACGAGCAGTACTTC. The chain uses TRBV6-2 or TRBV6-3 and TRBJ2-7; D is unclear. Trimming shortened V by 8 bases and J by 4 bases, and 12 bases separated the two germline ends. The germline V gene encodes CDR1 MNHEY and CDR2 SVGEGT. CDR3 size: 12 residues.

The DNA of the CDR3 is TGTGCCAGCAGCTTAATGTACTCGGGGACTGAAGCTTTCTTT. As protein: CASSLMYSGTEAFF. The chain combines TRBV7-6 with TRBJ1-1; no clear D gene. The ends were cut back, 2 bases at V and 5 bases at J, with 12 bases in the middle. From germline, CDR1 is SGHVS and CDR2 FNYEAQ. The CDR3 runs 14 residues.

The chain employs TRBV20-1 and TRBJ2-3, with 7 bases lining up with TRBD1. There are 15 residues in the CDR3. J gave up 4 bases and V 3 bases, and 10 bases lay outside the gene matches. Germline-derived CDR1 and CDR2 are DFQATT and SNEGSKA (reference sequence). CDR3 DNA: TGCAGTGCTAGCCCCCCGACAGGGAACCCAGATACGCAGTATTTT. It translates to CSASPPTGNPDTQYF.

The chain links TRBV29-1 to TRBJ1-2; D perhaps matches TRBD1 (6 bases). The V end lost 7 bases, the J end lost 5 bases, and 14 bases lay between the germline ends. Germline CDR1 SQVTM, CDR2 ANQGSEA. There are 12 residues in the CDR3. CDR3: CSAGQPGYGYTF. CDR3 nucleotide sequence: TGCAGCGCAGGACAGCCGGGATATGGCTACACCTTC.

This clonotype was recorded a few times. This chain joins TRBV20-1 and TRBJ2-1; 9 positions agree with TRBD1. Germline-derived CDR1 and CDR2 are DFQATT and SNEGSKA (reference sequence). V was pared by 3 bases and J by 8 bases, with 11 bases of the junction left unmatched. The CDR3 loop spans 15 amino acids. CDR3 sequence (DNA): TGCAGTGCTAGCGGGGACAGGGTGGCGGGCTATGAGCAGTTCTTC. It is translated as CSASGDRVAGYEQFF.

This clonotype was found a few times. V is TRBV6-5 and J is TRBJ2-7; D gene ambiguous. The CDR3 length is 14 residues. With 0 bases removed from V and 4 bases from J, the gap between germline ends came to 10 bases. CDR1 is MNHEY and CDR2 is SVGAGI in the germline V gene. The CDR3 DNA reads TGTGCCAGCAGTTACTCGCGAGGAAGTTACGAGCAGTACTTC. The encoded protein is CASSYSRGSYEQYF.

This clonotype was detected only a few times. J is TRBJ1-1 and V is TRBV5-6, with D possibly being TRBD1 (5 bases). This CDR3 has 15 amino acids. Between the trimmed V and J ends, which lost 4 bases and 1 base, there was a span of 14 bases. The germline CDR1 and CDR2 sequences are SGHDT and YYEEEE. The CDR3 DNA follows: TGTGCCAGCAGCCAGGGAACAGGTCGGAACACTGAAGCTTTCTTT. Amino acid sequence: CASSQGTGRNTEAFF.

The table lists this clonotype with a count of one. The chain uses TRBV7-6 and TRBJ2-1; TRBD2 agrees at 8 bases. Trimming cost V 5 bases and J 7 bases; bases outside gene matches: 10. The CDR3 is 15 amino acids. Per the germline V gene, CDR1 is SGHVS and CDR2 is FNYEAQ. The CDR3 loop reads CASSAASGGVNEQFF. CDR3 in DNA: TGTGCCAGCAGCGCGGCGAGCGGGGGTGTGAATGAGCAGTTCTTC. The variable domain in full, completed from reference TRBV7-6 and TRBJ2-1, reads GAGVSQSPRYKVTKRGQDVALRCDPISGHVSLYWYRQALGQGPEFLTYFNYEAQQDKSGLPNDRFSAERPEGSISTLTIQRTEQRDSAMYRCASSAASGGVNEQFFGPGTRLTVL.

The gene calls are TRBV5-4 and TRBJ1-6; 9 bases match TRBD1. The germline V gene encodes CDR1 SGHNT and CDR2 YYREEE (reference sequence). This CDR3 comprises 14 residues. V was pared by 5 bases and J by 5 bases, with 2 bases of the junction left unmatched. CDR3: CASRGTGNNSPLHF. In nucleotides, the CDR3 is TGTGCCAGCAGGGGGACAGGGAATAATTCACCCCTCCACTTT.

The V call is TRBV27, the J call TRBJ2-7; 16 nucleotides line up with TRBD2. The CDR3 length is 15 residues. The ends lost 9 bases at V and 6 bases at J; junction bases unmatched: 8. Germline V gene sequence: CDR1 MNHEY, CDR2 SMNVEV (reference sequence). The CDR3 bases are TGTGCCAGTAAACCCGGGACTAGCGGGAGGGTCGAGCAGTACTTC. Translated: CASKPGTSGRVEQYF.